Detailed here is one T cell receptor beta chain. Its antigen is currently unknown. This specimen includes other DNA sequences encoding the same CDR3. Assay execution proceeded at the deep level. Investigators spread the genomic DNA of each subset evenly over several immunoSEQ plates. Some clones are missing from TCRdb's copy, which holds only in-frame ones; the method was immunoSEQ multiplex PCR. The table includes millions of clones, 95% detected once. The sample belongs to a study of shared clonotypes between healthy human individuals. Notes on the study in general: An effect of sequencing depth on clonotype sharing among donors was expected.

The sequenced sample was naive CD4+ T cells sorted from blood. Subset denoted: CD45RA+ positively selected. This TCR derives from a man aged 18-30 years in good health.

The CDR3 sequence: CAWSVSGETQYF. The CDR3 nucleotides read TGTGCCTGGAGTGTATCAGGAGAGACCCAGTACTTC. J is TRBJ2-5 and V is TRBV30; D uncertain. CDR3 length equals 12 residues. Germline V gene data show CDR1 as GTSNPN and CDR2 as SVGIG (reference sequence). V was trimmed by 0 bases and J by 4 bases, leaving 6 bases between them.